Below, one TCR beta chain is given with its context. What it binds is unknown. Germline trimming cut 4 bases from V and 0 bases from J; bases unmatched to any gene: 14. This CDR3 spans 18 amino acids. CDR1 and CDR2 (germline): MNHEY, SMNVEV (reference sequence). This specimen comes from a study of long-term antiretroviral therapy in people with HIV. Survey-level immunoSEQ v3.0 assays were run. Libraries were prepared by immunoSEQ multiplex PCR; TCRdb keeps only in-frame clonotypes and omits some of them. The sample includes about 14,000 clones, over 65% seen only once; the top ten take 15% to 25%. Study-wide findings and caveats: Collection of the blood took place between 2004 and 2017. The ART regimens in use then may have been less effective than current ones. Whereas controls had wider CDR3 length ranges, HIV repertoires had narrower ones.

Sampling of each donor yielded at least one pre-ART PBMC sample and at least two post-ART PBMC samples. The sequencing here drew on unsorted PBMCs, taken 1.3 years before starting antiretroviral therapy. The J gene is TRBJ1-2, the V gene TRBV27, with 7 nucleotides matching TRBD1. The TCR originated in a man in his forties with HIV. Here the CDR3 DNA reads TGTGCCAGCAGTTCCCGGACAGGTTCGAGGTTTCCTAACTATGGCTACACCTTC. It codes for CASSSRTGSRFPNYGYTF.